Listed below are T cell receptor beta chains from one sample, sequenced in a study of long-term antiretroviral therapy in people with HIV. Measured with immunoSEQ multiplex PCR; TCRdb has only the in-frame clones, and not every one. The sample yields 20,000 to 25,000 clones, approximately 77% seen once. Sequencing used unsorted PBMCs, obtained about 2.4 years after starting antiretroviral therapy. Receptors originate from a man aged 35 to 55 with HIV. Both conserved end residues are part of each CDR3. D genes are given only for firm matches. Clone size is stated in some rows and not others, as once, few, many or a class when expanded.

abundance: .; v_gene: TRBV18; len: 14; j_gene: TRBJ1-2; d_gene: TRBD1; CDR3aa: CASSPGQGSYGYTF; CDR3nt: TGTGCCAGCTCACCGGGACAGGGTAGCTATGGCTACACCTTC
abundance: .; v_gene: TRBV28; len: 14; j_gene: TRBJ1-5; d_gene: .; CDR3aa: CASSLFGSNQPQHF; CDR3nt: TGTGCCAGCAGTTTATTCGGTAGCAATCAGCCCCAGCATTTT
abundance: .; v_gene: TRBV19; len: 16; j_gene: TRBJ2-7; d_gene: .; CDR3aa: CASSSALSGLSYEQYF; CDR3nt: TGTGCCAGTAGTTCCGCCCTCAGCGGGCTCTCCTACGAGCAGTACTTC
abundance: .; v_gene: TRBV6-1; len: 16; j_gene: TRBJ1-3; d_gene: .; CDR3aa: CASTEKWVYPGNTIYF; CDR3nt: TGTGCCAGCACTGAAAAATGGGTGTACCCTGGAAACACCATATATTTT
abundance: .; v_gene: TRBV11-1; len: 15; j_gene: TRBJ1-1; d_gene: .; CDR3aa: CASSLWDGDTAEAFF; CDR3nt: TGTGCCAGCAGCTTATGGGACGGTGACACAGCTGAAGCTTTCTTT
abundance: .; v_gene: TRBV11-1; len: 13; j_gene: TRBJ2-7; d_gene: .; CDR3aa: CASSLVPSWEQYF; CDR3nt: TGTGCCAGCAGCTTAGTTCCTTCCTGGGAGCAGTACTTC
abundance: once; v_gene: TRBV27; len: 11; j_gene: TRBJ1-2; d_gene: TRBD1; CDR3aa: CATKQGNGYTF; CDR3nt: TGTGCCACCAAACAGGGGAATGGCTACACCTTC
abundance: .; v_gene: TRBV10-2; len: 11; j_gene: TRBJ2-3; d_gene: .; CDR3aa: CATTGSDTQYF; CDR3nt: TGCGCCACTACAGGTTCAGATACGCAGTATTTT
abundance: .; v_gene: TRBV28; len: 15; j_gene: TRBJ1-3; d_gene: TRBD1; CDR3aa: CASSGLTGAGNTIYF; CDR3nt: TGTGCCAGCAGTGGGCTTACAGGGGCTGGAAACACCATATATTTT
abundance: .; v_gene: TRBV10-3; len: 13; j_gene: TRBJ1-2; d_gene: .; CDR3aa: CAISDAGAYGYTF; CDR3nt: TGTGCCATCAGTGATGCCGGAGCCTATGGCTACACCTTC
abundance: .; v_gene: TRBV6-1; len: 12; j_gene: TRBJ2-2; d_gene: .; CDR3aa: CASSETTGELFF; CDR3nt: TGTGCCAGCAGTGAAACCACCGGGGAGCTGTTTTTT
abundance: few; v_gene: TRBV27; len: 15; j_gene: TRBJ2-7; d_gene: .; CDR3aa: CASMQGTGLSYEQYF; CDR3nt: TGTGCCAGTATGCAGGGTACAGGACTGAGTTACGAGCAGTACTTC
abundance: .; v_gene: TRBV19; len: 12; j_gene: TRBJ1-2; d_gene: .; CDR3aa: CASSIEGAGYTF; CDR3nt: TGTGCCAGTAGTATAGAAGGGGCTGGCTACACCTTC
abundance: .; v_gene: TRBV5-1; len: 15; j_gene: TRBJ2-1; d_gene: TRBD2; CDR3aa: CASSLGSGGYNEQFF; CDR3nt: TGCGCCAGCAGCTTGGGGAGCGGGGGGTACAATGAGCAGTTCTTC
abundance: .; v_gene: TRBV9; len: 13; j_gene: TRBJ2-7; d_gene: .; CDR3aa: CASSRTEGYEQYF; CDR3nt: TGTGCCAGCAGCAGAACCGAGGGGTACGAGCAGTACTTC
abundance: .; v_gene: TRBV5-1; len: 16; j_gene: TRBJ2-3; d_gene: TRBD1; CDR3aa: CASSLAFGTGGDTQYF; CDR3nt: TGCGCCAGCAGCTTGGCCTTCGGGACAGGGGGAGATACGCAGTATTTT